This is a list of T cell receptor beta chains from one sample in a study of immune evolution from preneoplasia to lung adenocarcinoma. Profiled with immunoSEQ multiplex PCR; TCRdb holds only in-frame clones, not every one. The sample yields over 3,500 clones, around 81% seen once. The sample comprised FFPE lung adenocarcinoma in situ tissue. These receptors originate from a person between 65 and 80 years old with lung adenocarcinoma. Each CDR3 is given with its conserved first and last residue. Each record gives: D gene, V gene, clone size, CDR3 length, J gene, CDR3 protein, CDR3 DNA. The D gene is left open where the match is weak. The listing skips clone size in some rows; elsewhere it reads once, few, many or a size class.

NA	TRBV30	once	15	TRBJ1-4	CAWSQTLATNEKLFF	TGTGCCTGGAGCCAGACTCTTGCAACTAATGAAAAACTGTTTTTT
NA	TRBV7-2	NA	15	TRBJ2-7	CASSPRVRSGLEQYF	TGTGCCAGCAGCCCCAGAGTCAGGTCGGGGCTCGAGCAGTACTTC
TRBD1	TRBV27	NA	15	TRBJ1-2	CASSPRTGGSYGYTF	TGTGCCAGCAGTCCTCGGACAGGGGGCAGCTATGGCTACACCTTC
NA	TRBV6-1	NA	14	TRBJ1-5	CASSQTASNQPQHF	TGTGCCAGCAGCCAGACAGCGAGCAATCAGCCCCAGCATTTT
NA	TRBV28	NA	15	TRBJ1-1	CASTPTGGWNTEAFF	TGTGCCAGCACCCCAACCGGGGGGTGGAACACTGAAGCTTTCTTT
TRBD2	TRBV5-4	once	16	TRBJ2-1	CASSLRTSGIGNEQFF	TGTGCCAGCAGCCTGAGGACTAGCGGGATCGGAAATGAGCAGTTCTTC
NA	TRBV6-6	NA	16	TRBJ2-7	CASSYGERRPTYEQYF	TGTGCCAGCAGTTATGGGGAGCGACGGCCAACCTACGAGCAGTACTTC
TRBD1	TRBV7-6	NA	15	TRBJ1-1	CASSPRTGDGAEAFF	TGTGCCAGCAGCCCCCGGACAGGGGATGGCGCTGAAGCTTTCTTT
TRBD1	TRBV19	once	14	TRBJ1-1	CASTLAGGIAEAFF	TGTGCCAGTACCCTTGCAGGGGGGATCGCTGAAGCTTTCTTT
TRBD1	TRBV29-1	few	18	TRBJ2-7	CSVTPGQGALAGAGEQYF	TGCAGCGTTACCCCGGGACAGGGGGCGTTGGCTGGGGCTGGCGAGCAGTACTTC
TRBD2	TRBV11-2	NA	18	TRBJ2-1	CASSLHGGGSSSYNEQFF	TGTGCCAGCAGCTTACATGGGGGAGGGTCAAGCTCCTACAATGAGCAGTTCTTC
NA	TRBV5-6	NA	14	TRBJ1-1	CASRFSTVNTEAFF	TGTGCCAGCCGCTTCTCAACGGTGAACACTGAAGCTTTCTTT